Sequencing of this T cell receptor (beta chain) was carried out in a study of blood T cell repertoires in COVID-19 (TCRdb year 2020). General notes on the study: The collaborator samples originated in the United States, Italy and Spain and spanned the acute and convalescent phases of COVID-19. A freely available public database, intended as a resource for researchers studying the immune response to SARS-CoV-2, is where the repertoires were released. The dataset comprised deeply sampled blood TCRbeta repertoires from subjects exposed to, actively infected with, or recovered from COVID-19. Sample metadata almost always included a de-identified subject ID, COVID-19 status, age in years and sex. The samples were drawn from two sources: the first 160 participants of the ongoing ImmuneRACE study, and 1,200 or so subjects contributed by 6 global collaborators. HLA class I and class II types, where available, came from metadata supplied by the sample provider rather than from assay-based typing. The prospective study material was composed of cDNA or gDNA derived from T cells, B-cell-depleted T cells, or PBMCs. What the work shows at the level of the full study, not this receptor alone: Clinical and demographic metadata were provided uncurated, with the amount varying by source and participant.

The immunoSEQ Assay, a bias-controlled multiplex PCR, was used to amplify TCRbeta CDR3 regions from genomic DNA. Per the source publication's procedure: Within the assay, amplification of reference gene primers was used to estimate how many nucleated cells each sample contained. To quantify the absolute abundance of each unique TCRbeta CDR3 rearrangement, sequence reads were collapsed and filtered. For each sample, productive Simpson clonality was calculated as the square root of Simpson's diversity index across productive rearrangements. As stored in TCRdb, this immuneACCESS dataset retains in-frame rearrangements with V and J assigned. A fraction of the clones does not appear; measured against another copy, unresolved V genes explain less than half of the discrepancy, and the remainder lacks a known reason. V and J calls and clone size follow that table, whereas D and trimming were derived from the DNA. A total of approximately 66,000 clones appear in this sample, around nine tenths of them only once. The ten most abundant clones make up 1.4% to 1.5% of the sample.

Germline trimming: 5 bases from V, 6 bases from J; junction bases outside gene matches: 9. The cysteine opens and the phenylalanine closes a CDR3 of 14 amino acids. CDR3 DNA is the only sequence kept; it has 42 bases, read in frame from the first base. CDR1 and CDR2, per the germline V gene (reference sequence), are LNHDA and SQIVND. With regard to this clone: It has no known antigen specificity. The record has no base qualities; no much larger clone is one base away.

The collaborating institutions used their own protocols to collect whole blood in K2EDTA tubes. For TCRbeta analysis, collaborators shipped samples as frozen whole blood, isolated PBMCs, or DNA extracted from either of those sample types. The receptor chain draws on TRBV19 and TRBJ1-1; the central 7 bases match TRBD1. The clonotype was recovered from a man aged 60 to 69 with acute or convalescent COVID-19. Sequencing was done on a sample of peripheral blood. DNA sequence: TGTGCCAGTAGTCTCGGACAGGCGATCCCTGAAGCTTTCTTT. The translation is CASSLGQAIPEAFF.